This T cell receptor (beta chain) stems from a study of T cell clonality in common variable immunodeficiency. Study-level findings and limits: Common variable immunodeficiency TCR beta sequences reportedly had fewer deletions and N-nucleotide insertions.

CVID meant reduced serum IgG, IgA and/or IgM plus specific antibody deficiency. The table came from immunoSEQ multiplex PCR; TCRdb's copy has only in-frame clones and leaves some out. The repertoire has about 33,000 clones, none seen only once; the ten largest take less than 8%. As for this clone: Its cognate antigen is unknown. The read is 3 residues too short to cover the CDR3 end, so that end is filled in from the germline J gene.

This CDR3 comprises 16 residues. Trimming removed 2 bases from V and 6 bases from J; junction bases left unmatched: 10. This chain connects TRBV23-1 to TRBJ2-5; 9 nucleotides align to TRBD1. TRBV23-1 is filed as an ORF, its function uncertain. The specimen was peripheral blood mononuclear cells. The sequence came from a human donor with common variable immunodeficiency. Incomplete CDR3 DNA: TGCGCCAGCAGTCAACCCCTAAGACAGGGGGTGAAGACC. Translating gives CASSQPLRQGVKT. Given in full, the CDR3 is CASSQPLRQGVKTQYF.